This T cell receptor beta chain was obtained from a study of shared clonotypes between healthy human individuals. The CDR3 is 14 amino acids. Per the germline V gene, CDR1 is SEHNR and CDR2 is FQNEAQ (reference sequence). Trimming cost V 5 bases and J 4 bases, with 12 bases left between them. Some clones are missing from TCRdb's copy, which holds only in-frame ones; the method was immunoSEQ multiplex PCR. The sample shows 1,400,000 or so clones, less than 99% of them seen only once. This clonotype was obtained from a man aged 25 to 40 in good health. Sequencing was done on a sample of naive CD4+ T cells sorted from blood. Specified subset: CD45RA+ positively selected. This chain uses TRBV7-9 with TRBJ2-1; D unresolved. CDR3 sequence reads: CASSPTGRYNEQFF. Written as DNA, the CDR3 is TGTGCCAGCAGCCCAACGGGCCGTTACAATGAGCAGTTCTTC.